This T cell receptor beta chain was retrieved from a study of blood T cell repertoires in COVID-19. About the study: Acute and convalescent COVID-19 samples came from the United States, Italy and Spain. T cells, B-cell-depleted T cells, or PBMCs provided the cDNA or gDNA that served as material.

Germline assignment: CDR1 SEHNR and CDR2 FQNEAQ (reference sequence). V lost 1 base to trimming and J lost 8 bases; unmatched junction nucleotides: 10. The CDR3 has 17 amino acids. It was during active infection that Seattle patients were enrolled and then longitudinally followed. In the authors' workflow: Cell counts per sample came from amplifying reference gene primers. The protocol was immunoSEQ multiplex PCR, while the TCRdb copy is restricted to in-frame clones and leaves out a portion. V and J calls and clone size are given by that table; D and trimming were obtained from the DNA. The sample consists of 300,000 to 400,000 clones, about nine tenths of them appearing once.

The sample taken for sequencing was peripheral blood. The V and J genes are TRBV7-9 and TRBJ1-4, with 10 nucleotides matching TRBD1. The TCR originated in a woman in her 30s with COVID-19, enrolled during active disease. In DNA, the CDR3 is TGTGCCAGCAGCTTAGGAGTAGGACAGGGGGATAACGAAAAACTGTTTTTT. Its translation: CASSLGVGQGDNEKLFF.